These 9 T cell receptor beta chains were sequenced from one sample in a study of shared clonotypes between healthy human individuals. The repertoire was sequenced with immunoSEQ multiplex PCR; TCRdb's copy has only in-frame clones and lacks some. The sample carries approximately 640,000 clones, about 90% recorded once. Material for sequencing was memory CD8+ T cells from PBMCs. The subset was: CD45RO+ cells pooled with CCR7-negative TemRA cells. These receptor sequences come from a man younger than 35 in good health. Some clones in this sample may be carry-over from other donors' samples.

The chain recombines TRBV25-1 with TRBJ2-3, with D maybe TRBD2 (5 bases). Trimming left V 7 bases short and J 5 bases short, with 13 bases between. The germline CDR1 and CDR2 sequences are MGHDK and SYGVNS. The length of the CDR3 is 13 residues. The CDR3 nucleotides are TGTGCCAGCACCCCGTTGAGGGAAGATACGCAGTATTTT. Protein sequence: CASTPLREDTQYF.

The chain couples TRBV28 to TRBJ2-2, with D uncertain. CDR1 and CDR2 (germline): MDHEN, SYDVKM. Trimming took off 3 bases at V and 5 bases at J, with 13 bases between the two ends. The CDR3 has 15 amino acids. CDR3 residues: CASSFDFGQTGELFF. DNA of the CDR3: TGTGCCAGCAGTTTCGATTTTGGGCAGACCGGGGAGCTGTTTTTT.

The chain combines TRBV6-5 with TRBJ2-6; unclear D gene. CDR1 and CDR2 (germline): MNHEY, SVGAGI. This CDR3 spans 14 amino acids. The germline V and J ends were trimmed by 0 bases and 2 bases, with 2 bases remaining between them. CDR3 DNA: TGTGCCAGCAGTTACTCACCTGGGGCCAACGTCCTGACTTTC. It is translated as CASSYSPGANVLTF.

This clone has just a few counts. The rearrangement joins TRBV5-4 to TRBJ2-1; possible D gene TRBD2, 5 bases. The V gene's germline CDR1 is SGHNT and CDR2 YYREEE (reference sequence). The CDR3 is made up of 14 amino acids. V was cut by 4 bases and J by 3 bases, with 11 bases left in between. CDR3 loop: CASSDRESYNEQFF. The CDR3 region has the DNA TGTGCCAGCAGCGACCGGGAAAGCTACAATGAGCAGTTCTTC.

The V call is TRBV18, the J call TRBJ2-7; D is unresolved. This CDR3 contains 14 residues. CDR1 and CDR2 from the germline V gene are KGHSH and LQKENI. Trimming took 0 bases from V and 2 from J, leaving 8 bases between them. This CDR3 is CASSPPAETYEQYF. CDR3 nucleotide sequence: TGTGCCAGCTCACCACCGGCGGAGACCTACGAGCAGTACTTC.

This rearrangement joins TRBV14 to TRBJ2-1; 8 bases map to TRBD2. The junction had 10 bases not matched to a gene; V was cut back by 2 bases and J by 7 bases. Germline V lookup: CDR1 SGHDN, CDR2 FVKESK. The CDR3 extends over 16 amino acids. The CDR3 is CASSQRRAGGKNEQFF. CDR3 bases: TGTGCCAGCAGCCAACGTCGGGCGGGAGGCAAGAATGAGCAGTTCTTC.

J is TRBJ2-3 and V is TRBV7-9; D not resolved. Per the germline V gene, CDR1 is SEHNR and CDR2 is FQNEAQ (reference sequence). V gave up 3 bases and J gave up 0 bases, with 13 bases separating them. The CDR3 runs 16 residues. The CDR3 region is CASSLGPLASTDTQYF. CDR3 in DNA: TGTGCCAGCAGCTTGGGCCCCTTAGCTAGCACAGATACGCAGTATTTT.

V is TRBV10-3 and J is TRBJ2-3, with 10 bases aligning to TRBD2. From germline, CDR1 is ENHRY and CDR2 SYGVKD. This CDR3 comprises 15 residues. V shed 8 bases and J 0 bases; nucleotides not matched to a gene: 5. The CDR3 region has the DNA TGTGCCATCGCTGGACTAGCGGTTAGCACAGATACGCAGTATTTT. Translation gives CAIAGLAVSTDTQYF.

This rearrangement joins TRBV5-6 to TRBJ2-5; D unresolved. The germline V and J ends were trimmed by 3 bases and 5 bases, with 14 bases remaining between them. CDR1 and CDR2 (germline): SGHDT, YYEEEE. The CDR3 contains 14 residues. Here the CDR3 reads CASSSVGQPETQYF. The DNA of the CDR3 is TGTGCCAGCAGCTCGGTCGGGCAGCCGGAGACCCAGTACTTC.